This TCR beta chain derives from a study of neurological immune-mediated disorders. The cDNA was generated through 5'RACE incorporating 10-nucleotide random UMIs. TCRdb ran MiXCR on the 5' RACE reads and lists one entry per CDR3 protein. The data hold around 50,000 distinct CDR3 sequences, with about 15% observed a single time. Maryland, USA blood bank volunteers served as healthy controls. The sequenced material came from PBMCs. This clonotype was obtained from a man aged 55-75 years in good health.

CDR3 bases: TGTGCCAGCAGTCCGGTAGGGACGCTAACCTACAATGAGCAGTTCTTC. It encodes CASSPVGTLTYNEQFF. This chain uses TRBV5-6 with TRBJ2-1; either TRBD1 or TRBD2 may supply D (5 bases each). The CDR3 extends over 16 amino acids. Trimming stripped 5 bases from V and 2 bases from J, with 17 bases between. Germline V gene sequence: CDR1 SGHDT, CDR2 YYEEEE. The whole variable domain, remainder taken from reference TRBV5-6 and TRBJ2-1, is DAGVTQSPTHLIKTRGQQVTLRCSPKSGHDTVSWYQQALGQGPQFIFQYYEEEERQRGNFPDRFSGHQFPNYSSELNVNALLLGDSALYLCASSPVGTLTYNEQFFGPGTRLTVL.